A selection of T cell receptor beta chains follows, all from one sample in a study of T cell clones after liver transplantation. Sequencing was performed with immunoSEQ multiplex PCR; in TCRdb, only in-frame clones are kept and a portion is missing. Counted here are some 20,000 clones, approximately 89% occurring once; the ten biggest clones make up 13%. The starting material was CD8+ T cells from blood, obtained before liver transplant. All receptors come from a human donor who received a liver transplant. Each CDR3 is given with its conserved first and last residue. D genes are given only for firm matches. Expanded clones are given a class, and other clones once, few, many or no size at all.

CDR3 length	J gene	D gene	clone size	V gene	CDR3 DNA	CDR3 protein
13	TRBJ2-3	.	.	TRBV19	TGTGCCAGTAGTATAATGGGGACAGATACGCAGTATTTT	CASSIMGTDTQYF
14	TRBJ1-1	.	.	TRBV11-2	TGTGCCAGCACTCAGGGCGGGCCGAACACTGAAGCTTTCTTT	CASTQGGPNTEAFF
18	TRBJ2-7	TRBD1	.	TRBV28	TGTGCCAGCAGTTTCGAGGGGACAGGGGCGATTCATTCCTACGAGCAGTACTTC	CASSFEGTGAIHSYEQYF
13	TRBJ2-1	.	.	TRBV27	TGTGCCAGCGAGTCGGACCGACACAATGAGCAGTTCTTC	CASESDRHNEQFF
14	TRBJ1-5	.	.	TRBV28	TGTGCCAGCAGTTTGAACAGGGCACTCCAGCCCCAGCATTTT	CASSLNRALQPQHF
12	TRBJ2-5	.	.	TRBV19	TGTGCCAGTAGTAGGGACGGAGAGACCCAGTACTTC	CASSRDGETQYF
11	TRBJ2-3	.	.	TRBV7-9	TGTGCCAGCAGCCTACTCGATACGCAGTATTTT	CASSLLDTQYF
15	TRBJ2-5	TRBD2	.	TRBV6-5	TGTGCCAGCAGTTACTATGGGAGGGGACCAGAGACCCAGTACTTC	CASSYYGRGPETQYF
16	TRBJ2-1	.	.	TRBV19	TGTGCCAGTAGTATGTTCGAGGGGCAGAAAAACAATGAGCAGTTCTTC	CASSMFEGQKNNEQFF
15	TRBJ2-1	TRBD1	.	TRBV5-1	TGCGCCAGCAGCTTGGGCCAGGGGGCCCTCAATGAGCAGTTCTTC	CASSLGQGALNEQFF
13	TRBJ2-7	.	.	TRBV9	TGTGCCAGCAGCGTAAACTCGGGATACGAGCAGTACTTC	CASSVNSGYEQYF
14	TRBJ2-3	TRBD1	.	TRBV28	TGTGCCAGCAGCCCCGGGACAGAAACAGATACGCAGTATTTT	CASSPGTETDTQYF
11	TRBJ1-1	.	once	TRBV19	TGTGCCGCGGCGGGGGGCACTGAAGCTTTCTTT	CAAAGGTEAFF
17	TRBJ2-7	.	.	TRBV27	TGTGCCAGCAGCCTTCTCCCCCCGGGGGCCAGCTCCTACGAGCAGTACTTC	CASSLLPPGASSYEQYF
12	TRBJ2-7	.	few	TRBV11-1	TGTGCCAGCAGCTTTTTGACCTACGAGCAGTACTTC	CASSFLTYEQYF
15	TRBJ1-2	TRBD1	.	TRBV9	TGTGCCAGCAGCGTAGAAGGACAGGGCTTCTATGGCTACACCTTC	CASSVEGQGFYGYTF
14	TRBJ2-1	.	.	TRBV29-1	TGCAGCGTTGTGAGGCCCGATAACGACAATGAGCAGTTCTTC	CSVVRPDNDNEQFF
14	TRBJ1-5	.	once	TRBV2	TGTGCCAGCAGTGAAATTGCGAAAGGGGAGCCCCAGCATTTT	CASSEIAKGEPQHF
15	TRBJ1-4	.	.	TRBV5-6	TGTGCCAGCAGCTTGGCCGGGGGTAGGACAGAAAAACTGTTTTTT	CASSLAGGRTEKLFF
15	TRBJ1-1	TRBD1	.	TRBV7-9	TGTGCCAGCAGCTTCTCAGGGGGCCTGAACACTGAAGCTTTCTTT	CASSFSGGLNTEAFF
14	TRBJ1-2	.	.	TRBV7-8	TGTGCCAGCAGCTTAGGGCCAGATAACTATGGCTACACCTTC	CASSLGPDNYGYTF
14	TRBJ2-5	.	once	TRBV4-1	TGCGCCAGCAGCCGGCGGGGAGCGGGAGAGACCCAGTACTTC	CASSRRGAGETQYF
12	TRBJ2-1	.	.	TRBV10-3	TGTGCCATCAGTACCGACGCGAATGAGCAGTTCTTC	CAISTDANEQFF